This entry describes one TCR beta chain. The CDR3 sequence is 19 residues long. CDR1 is SGHVS and CDR2 is FNYEAQ in the germline V gene. V was shortened by 2 bases and J by 1 base, with 23 bases between the two germline ends. This entry is derived from a study of cytomegalovirus exposure and HLA in healthy donors. Study-wide context: From HLA-typed donors, an early data release held some 91 million unique TCRs.

Primers for the PCR totalled 60 Vbeta and 13 Jbeta. Sequencing used immunoSEQ multiplex PCR; TCRdb keeps in-frame clones, though not all of them. This sample has approximately 250,000 clones; roughly 78% occur once, and the top ten carry around 0.45%. The clonotype originates from a boy aged 5 to 17 in good health and CMV-seronegative. The sample comprised PBMCs. The chain employs TRBV7-6 and TRBJ1-1; no definite D call. This CDR3 reads CASSLRPQVRLYENTEAFF. The CDR3 nucleotides are TGTGCCAGCAGCTTACGCCCCCAGGTGCGCCTTTATGAGAACACTGAAGCTTTCTTT.